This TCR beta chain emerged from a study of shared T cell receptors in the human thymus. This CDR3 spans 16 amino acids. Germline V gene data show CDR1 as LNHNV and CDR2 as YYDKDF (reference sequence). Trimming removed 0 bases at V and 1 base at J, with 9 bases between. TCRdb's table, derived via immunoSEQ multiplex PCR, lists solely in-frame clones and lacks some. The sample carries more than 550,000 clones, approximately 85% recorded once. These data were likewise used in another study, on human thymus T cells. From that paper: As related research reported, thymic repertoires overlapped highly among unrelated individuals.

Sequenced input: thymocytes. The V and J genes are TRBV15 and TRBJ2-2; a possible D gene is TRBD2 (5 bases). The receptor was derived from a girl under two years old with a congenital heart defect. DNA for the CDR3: TGTGCCACCAGCAGAGATCCGGGGTGGAACACCGGGGAGCTGTTTTTT. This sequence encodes CATSRDPGWNTGELFF.